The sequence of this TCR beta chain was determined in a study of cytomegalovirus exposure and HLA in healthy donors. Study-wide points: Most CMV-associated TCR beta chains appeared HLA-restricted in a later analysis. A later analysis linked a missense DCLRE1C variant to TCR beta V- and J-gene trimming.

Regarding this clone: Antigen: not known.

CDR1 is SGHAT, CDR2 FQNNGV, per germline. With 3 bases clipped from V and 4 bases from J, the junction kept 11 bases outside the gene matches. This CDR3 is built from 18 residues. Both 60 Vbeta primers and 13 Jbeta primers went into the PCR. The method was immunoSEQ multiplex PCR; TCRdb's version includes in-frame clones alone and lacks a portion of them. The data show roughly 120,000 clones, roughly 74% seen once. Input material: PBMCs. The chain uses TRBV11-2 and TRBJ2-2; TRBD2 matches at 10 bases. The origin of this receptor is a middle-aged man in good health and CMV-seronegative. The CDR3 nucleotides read TGTGCCAGCAGCTTCGGGACTAGCGATACTAGGGCCACCGGGGAGCTGTTTTTT. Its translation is CASSFGTSDTRATGELFF.